This T cell receptor (beta chain) originates from a study of blood T cell repertoires in COVID-19. As processed by the authors: Counts of nucleated cells, estimated from reference gene primer amplification, were obtained. Clones were read by immunoSEQ multiplex PCR, and TCRdb kept only the in-frame ones, dropping some. From that table come the V and J calls and clone size; the DNA was used to work out D and trimming. The sample holds 200,000 to 250,000 clones, roughly four fifths seen once. Germline-derived CDR1 and CDR2 are SGHVS and FQNEAQ. This CDR3 has 15 amino acids. V lost 5 bases, J lost 5 bases, and 9 bases stayed unmatched.

Sample: peripheral blood. This receptor was identified in a woman in her twenties or thirties who had recovered from COVID-19. The J gene is TRBJ2-5, the V gene TRBV7-8, with 9 positions matching TRBD2. CDR3 residues: CASSQGLASMETQYF. As DNA, the CDR3 is TGTGCCAGCAGCCAAGGACTAGCGAGCATGGAGACCCAGTACTTC.